This TCR beta chain is from a study of blood T cell repertoires in COVID-19. Across the whole study: Samples of COVID-19 (acute and convalescent) were obtained from the United States, Italy and Spain.

Clones were sequenced by immunoSEQ multiplex PCR, and TCRdb holds only the in-frame ones, with some missing. The sample contains about 110,000 clones, about 83% of which appear only once. Germline-derived CDR1 and CDR2 are SGHTA and FQGNSA. The CDR3 extends over 15 amino acids. The ends were cut back, 0 bases at V and 7 bases at J, with 13 bases in the middle. Sequencing was done on a sample of peripheral blood. V and J are TRBV7-2 and TRBJ1-5; D not resolved. The receptor was derived from an older woman with acute or convalescent COVID-19. The CDR3 bases are TGTGCCAGCAGCTTAGCGCGAGGCAGCCTGCAGCCCCAGCATTTT. Translated, it gives CASSLARGSLQPQHF.